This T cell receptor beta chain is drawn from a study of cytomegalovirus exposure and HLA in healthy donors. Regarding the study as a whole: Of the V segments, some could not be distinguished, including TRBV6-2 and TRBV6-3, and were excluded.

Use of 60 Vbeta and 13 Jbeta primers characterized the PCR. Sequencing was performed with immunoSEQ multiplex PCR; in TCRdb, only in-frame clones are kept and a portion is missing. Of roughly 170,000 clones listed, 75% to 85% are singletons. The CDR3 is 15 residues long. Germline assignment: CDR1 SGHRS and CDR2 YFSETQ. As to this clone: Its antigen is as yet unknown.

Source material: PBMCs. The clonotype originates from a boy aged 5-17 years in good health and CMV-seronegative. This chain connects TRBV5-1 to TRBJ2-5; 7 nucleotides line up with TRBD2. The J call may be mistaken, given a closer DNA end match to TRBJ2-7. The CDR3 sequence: CASSLGGGRSGEQYF. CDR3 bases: TGCGCCAGCAGCTTGGGCGGGGGTCGATCGGGCGAGCAGTACTTC.